What follows are 11 T cell receptor beta chains derived from one specimen sequenced in a study of blood T cells in healthy people across ages. The use of a sample-barcoded 5' primer and a J-beta primer mix characterized a second PCR of 7 to 11 cycles. MiXCR, run by TCRdb on the 5' RACE reads, gives a single entry per CDR3 protein. This sample has roughly 550,000 distinct CDR3 sequences, with about 25% found just once. This sample also belongs to another study, concerning T cells of mothers and their children.

The sequencing input was blood. These receptors were collected from a boy younger than 18 in good health.

This clonotype appeared a few times. The chain couples TRBV24-1 to TRBJ2-3; perhaps TRBD1 as D (8 bases). Germline CDR1 is KGHDR and CDR2 is SFDVKD. V lost 1 base to trimming and J lost 4 bases, with 14 bases between them. This CDR3 has 16 amino acids. The CDR3 sequence: CATSDFYRGGADTQYF. CDR3 DNA sequence: TGTGCCACCAGTGATTTTTACAGGGGGGGCGCAGATACGCAGTATTTT.

A few counts support this clonotype. The genes are TRBV6-2 or TRBV6-3 and TRBJ1-5; a possible D gene is TRBD1 (5 bases). CDR1 MNHEY and CDR2 SVGEGT come from the germline V gene. This CDR3 region has 14 residues. V lost 6 bases and J lost 3, with 12 bases in between. The CDR3 is CASSGAGINQPQHF. CDR3 in DNA: TGTGCCAGCAGCGGGGCAGGGATCAATCAGCCCCAGCATTTT.

V is TRBV6-5 and J is TRBJ1-1, with TRBD1 matching 7 bases. This CDR3 has 14 amino acids. The germline V gene encodes CDR1 MNHEY and CDR2 SVGAGI. After removal of 7 bases from V and 5 bases from J, the junction contained 10 bases not matched to a gene. The CDR3 reads CASTFSRGGTEAFF. The CDR3 DNA is TGTGCCAGCACTTTCTCCAGGGGGGGGACTGAAGCTTTCTTT.

The chain joins TRBV12-3 or TRBV12-4 to TRBJ2-7; D is uncertain. Trimming cost V 3 bases and J 4 bases, with 7 bases left between them. The CDR3 runs 12 residues. CDR3 residues: CASSFWEYEQYF. The CDR3 region has the DNA TGTGCCAGCAGTTTTTGGGAATACGAGCAGTACTTC.

This clonotype was picked up a small number of times. The V gene is TRBV28, the J gene TRBJ2-3; TRBD1 or TRBD2 may be the D gene (5 bases each). The germline gives CDR1 MDHEN, CDR2 SYDVKM. With 6 bases removed from V and 2 bases from J, the gap between germline ends came to 18 bases. CDR3 length: 16 residues. CDR3 protein: CASSLGRGPFTDTQYF. The CDR3 DNA follows: TGTGCCAGCAGCCTCGGACGGGGACCGTTCACAGATACGCAGTATTTT.

This clonotype was seen a few times. The genes are TRBV7-6 and TRBJ2-5; 7 bases are a match to TRBD1. The tail of the sequence fits TRBJ2-7 better, so the J call may be wrong. The CDR3 runs to 16 residues. Germline values: CDR1 SGHVS, CDR2 FNYEAQ. The CDR3 sequence is CASSLLTGTDDYEQYF. The CDR3 bases are TGTGCCAGCAGCTTGCTCACCGGGACAGACGATTACGAGCAGTACTTC.

V gene TRBV7-2 combines with J gene TRBJ2-7; 9 bases are a match to TRBD2. Germline V CDR1 and CDR2: SGHTA, FQGNSA. V lost 6 bases and J lost 2; bases outside the gene matches: 14. The CDR3 spans 17 residues. CDR3 loop: CASRPWSTAGGPYEQYF. CDR3 coding DNA: TGTGCCAGCAGGCCCTGGTCAACAGCGGGGGGTCCCTACGAGCAGTACTTC.

The chain joins TRBV27 to TRBJ2-2; 7 nucleotides line up with TRBD2. Trimming removed 4 bases from V and 5 bases from J; junction bases left unmatched: 7. CDR3 size: 15 residues. Germline V gene sequence: CDR1 MNHEY, CDR2 SMNVEV (reference sequence). CDR3 coding DNA: TGTGCCAGCAGTTCTCGGGAGGTATATACCGGGGAGCTGTTTTTT. Protein product: CASSSREVYTGELFF.

This clonotype was seen a few times. The gene calls are TRBV7-6 and TRBJ2-1; 10 bases are shared with TRBD2. Near its end, the DNA agrees better with TRBJ2-5, so the J call may be wrong. This CDR3 has 15 residues. The germline CDR1 and CDR2 sequences are SGHVS and FNYEAQ. CDR3 amino acids: CASTIGTSVQETQYF. CDR3 DNA: TGTGCCAGCACCATTGGGACTAGCGTTCAAGAGACCCAGTACTTC.

Comment on this clonotype: A much bigger clone sits one base away, suggesting this may be a read error. This chain links TRBV28 with TRBJ2-7, with a tentative D call TRBD2 (6 bases). This CDR3 spans 12 amino acids. Germline V gene lookup returns CDR1 MDHEN and CDR2 SYDVKM. In nucleotides, the CDR3 is TGTGCCAGCAGTAGGACGGGAGAGACCCAGTGCTTC. Encoded protein: CASSRTGETQCF. The complete variable domain, with remaining parts taken from reference TRBV28 and TRBJ2-7, reads DVKVTQSSRYLVKRTGEKVFLECVQDMDHENMFWYRQDPGLGLRLIYFSYDVKMKEKGDIPEGYSVSREKKERFSLILESASTNQTSMYLCASSRTGETQCFGPGTRLTVT.

V is TRBV20-1 and J is TRBJ2-1; D perhaps matches TRBD1 (5 bases). The J call may be in error: the DNA end matches TRBJ2-7 better. This CDR3 region has 13 residues. Germline assignment: CDR1 DFQATT and CDR2 SNEGSKA (reference sequence). CDR3 sequence: CSASSGLFYEQYF. In DNA form, the CDR3 reads TGCAGTGCTAGTTCAGGGTTATTCTACGAGCAGTACTTC.